One and the same sample provided the 15 T cell receptor beta chains below, sequenced in a study of CD8 T cells in Susac syndrome. Random hexamers were used to reverse transcribe the RNA input (about 0.5 to 1 ug). TCRdb processed the immunoSEQ multiplex PCR reads anew with MiXCR; each CDR3 protein has one entry. Among about 280,000 distinct CDR3 sequences, roughly 85% were seen once, and the ten largest hold over 0.095%. The specimen was CD8+ T cells from PBMCs. The receptors derive from a human donor with multiple sclerosis.

J is TRBJ2-7 and V is TRBV4-1; D might be TRBD2 (6 bases). V lost 1 base, J lost 2 bases, and 9 bases lay in between. The CDR3 contains 14 residues. In germline, CDR1 is MGHRA, CDR2 YSYEKL. The CDR3: CASSQGRETYEQYF. In nucleotides, the CDR3 is TGCGCCAGCAGCCAAGGCCGGGAGACCTACGAGCAGTACTTC.

V usage is TRBV19 and J usage is TRBJ2-1; 10 nucleotides match TRBD2. The CDR3 sequence is 18 residues long. The V segment lost 1 base and the J segment 0 bases; nucleotides outside the gene matches: 6. Germline CDR1 reads LNHDA; CDR2 reads SQIVND (reference sequence). CDR3 amino acids: CASSIALAGLSSYNEQFF. The CDR3 nucleotides are TGTGCCAGTAGTATAGCACTAGCGGGATTGAGCTCCTACAATGAGCAGTTCTTC.

V gene TRBV27 combines with J gene TRBJ2-3; the match to TRBD2 covers 11 bases. With V trimmed by 2 bases and J by 11 bases, 9 bases remained unmatched. This CDR3 has 15 residues. Germline loops: CDR1 MNHEY, CDR2 SMNVEV (reference sequence). Here the CDR3 reads CASSLALGLAAWQYF. The CDR3 region has the DNA TGTGCCAGCAGTTTAGCTCTGGGACTAGCGGCTTGGCAGTATTTT.

V and J are TRBV4-1 and TRBJ2-7, with D uncertain. This CDR3 contains 19 residues. Trimming removed 0 bases at V and 4 bases at J, with 25 bases between. Germline CDR1 MGHRA, CDR2 YSYEKL. The CDR3 loop is CASSQERPLRHSYFYEQYF. For the CDR3, the DNA is TGCGCCAGCAGCCAAGAGAGGCCCCTCAGGCACAGTTACTTTTACGAGCAGTACTTC.

The table lists this clonotype with a count of one. The chain is built from TRBV29-1 and TRBJ1-2, with D possibly being TRBD1 (6 bases). Germline values: CDR1 SQVTM, CDR2 ANQGSEA. The V and J ends lost 6 bases and 8 bases respectively, with 19 bases between them. The CDR3 has 13 amino acids. CDR3 nucleotide sequence: TGCAGCGTCCCTGGGGGGGGCGCGGAAGGCTACACCTTC. Encoded protein: CSVPGGGAEGYTF.

The chain employs TRBV7-9 and TRBJ2-1; D perhaps matches TRBD2 (5 bases). V was trimmed by 4 bases and J by 8 bases, leaving 12 bases between them. CDR1 SEHNR and CDR2 FQNEAQ come from the germline V gene (reference sequence). The CDR3 extends over 13 amino acids. This CDR3 is CASSSPVDYEQFF. The DNA of the CDR3 is TGTGCCAGCAGCTCCCCGGTGGACTATGAGCAGTTCTTC.

CDR3 loop: CSVRSRAISYEQYF. CDR3 nucleotides: TGCAGCGTAAGAAGCCGGGCCATCTCCTACGAGCAGTACTTC. The chain employs TRBV29-1 and TRBJ2-7; D is ambiguous. The CDR3 runs 14 residues. V dropped 6 bases and J dropped 0 bases, with 15 bases sitting between them. Germline CDR1 reads SQVTM; CDR2 reads ANQGSEA.

This clonotype came up once. The chain is built from TRBV6-5 and TRBJ1-3; D is uncertain. V was trimmed by 4 bases and J by 0 bases, leaving 13 bases between them. Germline loops: CDR1 MNHEY, CDR2 SVGAGI. The CDR3 totals 16 residues. The CDR3 loop reads CASSSFWETSGNTIYF. In DNA, the CDR3 is TGTGCCAGCAGTTCCTTTTGGGAGACCTCTGGAAACACCATATATTTT.

The chain carries TRBV25-1 and TRBJ2-7, with TRBD1 matching over 11 bases. The CDR3 totals 16 residues. Germline CDR1 is MGHDK and CDR2 is SYGVNS. The junction had 12 bases not matched to a gene; V was cut back by 4 bases and J by 7 bases. The chain's CDR3 is CASSANSPDRGREQYF. The DNA of the CDR3 is TGTGCCAGCAGTGCCAACTCCCCGGACAGGGGGCGGGAGCAGTACTTC.

V is TRBV6-4 and J is TRBJ2-3, with 8 bases lining up with TRBD2. CDR1 and CDR2 (germline): MRHNA, SNTAGT. This CDR3 spans 15 amino acids. V shed 6 bases and J 1 base; nucleotides not matched to a gene: 6. The CDR3 sequence: CASRPPTSGTDTQYF. CDR3 coding DNA: TGTGCCAGCAGACCCCCGACTAGCGGCACAGATACGCAGTATTTT.

This clonotype was seen a handful of times. The chain combines TRBV6-1 with TRBJ2-7; weak D call: TRBD1 (5 bases). Trimming took 3 bases from V and 3 from J, leaving 9 bases between them. Germline-derived CDR1 and CDR2 are MNHNS and SASEGT. This CDR3 has 13 amino acids. CDR3 coding DNA: TGTGCCAGCAGTGACCGACAGCGCTACGAGCAGTACTTC. Residues: CASSDRQRYEQYF.

This chain uses TRBV27 with TRBJ2-5, with a possible D match to TRBD2 (7 bases). Trimming removed 3 bases at V and 7 bases at J, with 15 bases between. CDR1 is MNHEY and CDR2 is SMNVEV in the germline V gene (reference sequence). The CDR3 length is 14 residues. CDR3 bases: TGTGCCAGCAGTTTTGGGGGGGCCGGCGGGACCCAGTACTTC. It encodes CASSFGGAGGTQYF.

This chain joins TRBV27 and TRBJ2-7, with 7 bases fitting TRBD2. The trim removed 7 bases at V and 12 bases at J, leaving 12 bases unmatched. The CDR3 covers 12 residues. CDR1 MNHEY and CDR2 SMNVEV come from the germline V gene (reference sequence). The CDR3: CASNILGGTLYF. The CDR3 region has the DNA TGTGCCAGCAACATACTGGGGGGGACTTTGTACTTC.

This rearrangement joins TRBV20-1 to TRBJ1-2; D is undetermined. CDR1 is DFQATT, CDR2 SNEGSKA, per germline (reference sequence). The length of the CDR3 is 11 residues. V dropped 5 bases and J dropped 9 bases, with 13 bases sitting between them. CDR3 bases: TGCAGTGCTTCTGGACCGCGGAGCTACACCTTC. Translated: CSASGPRSYTF.

The rearrangement links TRBV4-2 to TRBJ2-7, with D possibly matching TRBD2 (5 bases). Trimming cost V 2 bases and J 5 bases, with 10 bases left between them. The CDR3 sequence is 13 residues long. CDR1 is LGHNA and CDR2 is YNFKEQ in the germline V gene. DNA of the CDR3: TGTGCCAGCAGCCAAACGGAGGAAAACGAGCAGTACTTC. Translating gives CASSQTEENEQYF.